The 17 T cell receptor beta chains given below trace back to one sample, sequenced in a study of shared clonotypes between healthy human individuals. Sequenced by immunoSEQ multiplex PCR; TCRdb stores in-frame clones only, minus some. The table records about 610,000 clones, roughly 95% of them present only once. Naive-designated CD8 cells lacked CD45RO, were positively enriched for CCR7, and omitted terminally differentiated effector memory CD45RA+ cells. Specimen: naive CD8+ T cells sorted from blood. The receptors come from a woman under 40 in good health.

This CDR3 reads CASSFLSRSLTLAKNIQYF. In DNA form, the CDR3 reads TGTGCCAGCAGTTTTTTAAGCAGATCTCTTACTCTAGCCAAAAACATTCAGTACTTC. This chain links TRBV28 with TRBJ2-4; D gene uncertain. The CDR3 runs to 19 residues. Trimming shortened V by 3 bases and J by 0 bases, and 21 bases separated the two germline ends. The germline gives CDR1 MDHEN, CDR2 SYDVKM.

V gene TRBV2 combines with J gene TRBJ1-2, with TRBD1 as a possible D gene (6 bases). The CDR3 extends over 16 amino acids. The germline V and J ends were trimmed by 2 bases and 1 base, with 14 bases remaining between them. In germline, CDR1 is SNHLY, CDR2 FYNNEI. The CDR3 DNA follows: TGTGCCAGCAGTGAAAATGGGCCAGGGGATAACTATGGCTACACCTTC. It specifies CASSENGPGDNYGYTF.

The chain recombines TRBV27 with TRBJ1-2, with TRBD1 identical over 8 bases. This CDR3 comprises 13 residues. CDR1 is MNHEY, CDR2 SMNVEV, per germline (reference sequence). V shed 3 bases, J shed 6 bases, and the junction held 3 bases outside the gene matches. Written as DNA, the CDR3 is TGTGCCAGCAGTTTGATACAGGGGGATGGCTACACCTTC. Amino acids: CASSLIQGDGYTF.

V usage is TRBV7-9 and J usage is TRBJ1-2; D gene unclear. V lost 4 bases and J lost 4, with 16 bases in between. The CDR3 sequence is 15 residues long. Germline assignment: CDR1 SEHNR and CDR2 FQNEAQ (reference sequence). The CDR3 nucleotides read TGTGCCAGCAGCTATAGCAGTCCGGAACGCTATGGCTACACCTTC. Amino acid sequence: CASSYSSPERYGYTF.

This chain uses TRBV6-5 with TRBJ2-7; 7 nucleotides align to TRBD2. With 9 bases clipped from V and 0 bases from J, the junction kept 8 bases outside the gene matches. This CDR3 spans 14 amino acids. CDR1 and CDR2 from the germline V gene are MNHEY and SVGAGI. The CDR3 sequence is CARGPLADSYEQYF. In DNA, the CDR3 is TGTGCCAGGGGACCTCTAGCGGACTCCTACGAGCAGTACTTC.

V usage is TRBV4-1 and J usage is TRBJ1-2; D uncertain. V lost 5 bases, J lost 0 bases, and 16 bases lay in between. This CDR3 contains 16 residues. The germline CDR1 and CDR2 sequences are MGHRA and YSYEKL. The CDR3 loop is CASSSTFGLSNYGYTF. The CDR3 DNA sequence: TGCGCCAGCAGCTCCACGTTCGGACTCTCTAACTATGGCTACACCTTC.

This clone was counted a single time. The chain links TRBV30 to TRBJ2-1; D is possibly TRBD2 (5 bases). The CDR3 totals 12 residues. CDR1 and CDR2 (germline): GTSNPN, SVGIG (reference sequence). The germline V and J ends were trimmed by 3 bases and 9 bases, with 12 bases remaining between them. The CDR3 is CAWSLWRPEQFF. For the CDR3, the DNA is TGTGCCTGGAGCCTTTGGAGGCCTGAGCAGTTCTTC.

V gene TRBV14 combines with J gene TRBJ2-1, with unresolved D. Germline V gene sequence: CDR1 SGHDN, CDR2 FVKESK. V lost 1 base to trimming and J lost 4 bases, with 11 bases between them. This CDR3 has 15 amino acids. The CDR3 loop is CASSQVSPPYNEQFF. DNA of the CDR3: TGTGCCAGCAGCCAAGTTTCTCCGCCTTACAATGAGCAGTTCTTC.

The chain joins TRBV28 to TRBJ2-2, with 8 positions matching TRBD1. Germline values: CDR1 MDHEN, CDR2 SYDVKM. The CDR3 totals 14 residues. V shed 6 bases and J 7 bases; nucleotides not matched to a gene: 7. CDR3 protein: CASSRTGSSGELFF. The CDR3 coding sequence is TGTGCCAGCAGCCGGACAGGGTCCAGCGGGGAGCTGTTTTTT.

The rearrangement joins TRBV2 to TRBJ2-1, with D perhaps TRBD1 or TRBD2 (5 bases each). The V end lost 5 bases, the J end lost 3 bases, and 14 bases lay between the germline ends. Per germline, CDR1 SNHLY and CDR2 FYNNEI. The CDR3 covers 15 residues. CDR3 in amino acids: CASSTGGVLYNEQFF. As DNA, the CDR3 is TGTGCCAGCAGTACTGGGGGAGTTCTCTACAATGAGCAGTTCTTC.

This chain uses TRBV4-1 with TRBJ2-5; 10 positions agree with TRBD1. The DNA matches TRBJ2-7 better at its end, which makes the J call doubtful. The CDR3 is 16 amino acids. Looked up from germline, CDR1 is MGHRA and CDR2 is YSYEKL. CDR3 in DNA: TGCGCCAGCAGCCTGCAGGGACAGGGGAGCCCCTACGAGCAGTACTTC. Translating gives CASSLQGQGSPYEQYF.

V usage is TRBV5-6 and J usage is TRBJ1-2; D perhaps matches TRBD1 (6 bases). From germline, CDR1 is SGHDT and CDR2 YYEEEE. Trimming left V 4 bases short and J 6 bases short, with 16 bases between. The CDR3 consists of 14 residues. This CDR3 is CASSQPVGGDGYTF. The CDR3 DNA is TGTGCCAGCAGCCAGCCGGTCGGGGGCGATGGCTACACCTTC.

This chain joins TRBV11-2 and TRBJ2-7; 8 bases map to TRBD1. The CDR3 consists of 16 residues. The germline CDR1 and CDR2 sequences are SGHAT and FQNNGV. V shed 6 bases and J 2 bases; nucleotides not matched to a gene: 12. The CDR3 loop is CASRLSSTGDAYEQYF. CDR3 DNA sequence: TGTGCCAGCAGGTTGTCTTCGACAGGGGACGCCTACGAGCAGTACTTC.

As for this clone: This specimen includes other DNA sequences encoding the same CDR3. The chain carries TRBV27 and TRBJ2-7, with 8 bases that match TRBD2. V trimming: 3 bases; J trimming: 3 bases; junction bases outside the gene matches: 1. Germline assignment: CDR1 MNHEY and CDR2 SMNVEV (reference sequence). The CDR3 consists of 13 residues. The CDR3 DNA is TGTGCCAGCAGTTTCGGGACTAGCTACGAGCAGTACTTC. It yields the protein CASSFGTSYEQYF.

The V call is TRBV13, the J call TRBJ2-7, with D perhaps TRBD1 (5 bases). Trimming took 3 bases from V and 2 from J, leaving 11 bases between them. CDR1 is PRHDT and CDR2 is FYEKMQ in the germline V gene (reference sequence). The CDR3 loop spans 14 amino acids. This CDR3 is CASSLGQAAYEQYF. The CDR3 bases are TGTGCCAGCAGCTTGGGGCAGGCAGCCTACGAGCAGTACTTC. Drawing the rest from reference TRBV13 and TRBJ2-7, the complete variable domain is AAGVIQSPRHLIKEKRETATLKCYPIPRHDTVYWYQQGPGQDPQFLISFYEKMQSDKGSIPDRFSAQQFSDYHSELNMSSLELGDSALYFCASSLGQAAYEQYFGPGTRLTVT.

The V gene is TRBV29-1, the J gene TRBJ1-1; D uncertain. V lost 0 bases to trimming and J lost 4 bases, with 9 bases between them. The CDR3 extends over 13 amino acids. Germline assignment: CDR1 SQVTM and CDR2 ANQGSEA. The CDR3 reads CSVEDGLGTEAFF. The CDR3 DNA reads as TGCAGCGTTGAAGATGGGTTGGGCACTGAAGCTTTCTTT.

The chain employs TRBV14 and TRBJ1-2; the D gene is possibly TRBD1 (5 bases). Germline assignment: CDR1 SGHDN and CDR2 FVKESK. Trimming took off 3 bases at V and 3 bases at J, with 11 bases between the two ends. CDR3 length equals 14 residues. CDR3 residues: CASSHWGRDYGYTF. The CDR3 nucleotides are TGTGCCAGCAGCCATTGGGGACGGGACTATGGCTACACCTTC.